This entry concerns a single T cell receptor (beta chain). Its binding antigen is unknown. No much larger clone is present one base from it, and per-base qualities are unavailable. The data belong to a study of cytomegalovirus exposure and HLA in healthy donors (dated by TCRdb to about 2017). In the study overall: According to an earlier analysis of several hundred of the donors, 150 million to 200 million T cells yielded some 120 million unique TCR beta sequences and around 280 Gb of sequence data. Approximately 310 gigabases of sequencing data and around 85 million unique TCR sequences made up an early release that covered 640 HLA-typed donors. Among the roughly 400 genotyped donors, approximately 81% belonged to the genetic ancestry cluster associated with self-reported Caucasian donors. The study aimed to test whether signatures of past pathogen exposure could be identified by cataloging public T cell receptors. The study used immunosequencing to profile the T cell repertoires of around 600 subjects and linked those repertoires to cytomegalovirus serostatus. Along with the roughly 610-subject first cohort, a separate validation cohort of around 110 different subjects was used. High-throughput TCR immunosequencing, statistical association of individual TCRs with disease status, and machine learning were combined to predict cytomegalovirus infection status. To study patterns of TCR occurrence, a later analysis re-analyzed previously published TCR beta repertoires from around 670 donors and added high-resolution HLA genotyping. Rather than drawing on any new phenotypic data, the later analysis identified candidate immune exposures from TCR beta sequences and the way those sequences occurred across donors. An earlier analysis of some 500 of the donors applied high-throughput TCR beta sequencing to assess whether each TCR beta V gene segment acted as functional or pseudogenic. Donor age, sex, ethnicity and CMV serostatus were collected together with the repertoire data. A later genetic analysis took genome-wide SNP genotypes for 398 of the 666 donors and used that subset as a discovery cohort. Every discovery cohort repertoire had been produced on one sequencing platform. Class I and class II HLA loci were covered by the typing at four-digit resolution. The number of donors typed differed by locus, with about 629-630 for A, B, C, DRB1 and DQB1, over 500 for DQA1, 600 to 610 for DPA1, and around 430 for DPB1. Five DR-DQ haplotypes were treated as single units for association and clustering because of strong linkage in the cohort. Across 300 to 400 genotyped donors of the cohort, an average of about 200,000 unique TCR beta nucleotide sequences per donor were sequenced, and 15% to 20% of those sequences were non-productive. Study-wide findings and limitations: CMV serostatus was the only immune exposure information available for the cohort. In a later analysis, TCR association rates were found to vary across HLA loci, with the most associated TCRs seen for DRB1 alleles and the fewest for HLA-C alleles. It was suggested by the authors that the approach could potentially be generalized to other disease states and immunological phenotypes. Across donors, most TCR sequences were observed very rarely, whereas some public TCRs were present in many individuals. In an earlier analysis of under 600 of the donors, most TCR beta V segments were observed in productive rearrangements about 87% or about 30% of the time, broadly matching IMGT annotations. Because HLA typing was unavailable for some donors at each locus, only the typed subset was used in association tests. In this cohort, only TCR beta chains were sequenced, and detectable features were limited by the absence of alpha or paired-chain data. Linkage disequilibrium might explain the correlated functional status among segregating V segments, but an unknown experimental factor could not be ruled out. A later analysis found that most CMV-associated TCR beta chains appeared HLA-restricted, with HLA associations seemingly driven largely by CMV exposure. The study gave a list of under 200 TCR beta chains associated with cytomegalovirus. Several of the top co-occurrence clusters appeared to be linked to parvovirus B19, influenza, CMV and Epstein-Barr virus, according to a later analysis. Sequencing depth was assumed to be roughly uniform across donors in the presence/absence analyses, though that assumption may not hold. In a later analysis, HLA-associated TCR beta chains were found to be more clonally expanded and to have lower generation probabilities than equally common non-associated chains. The classifier was reported to diagnose cytomegalovirus status with high specificity and sensitivity in both the original and validation cohorts. Because counts were too low, seventeen rarely observed V segments, including chromosome 9 orphons, were excluded from the earlier analysis of 587 of the donors. In vitro tests confirmed that a few of the cytomegalovirus-associated TCR beta chains recognize cytomegalovirus antigens. V-gene and J-gene trimming of TCR beta chains was associated with a missense DCLRE1C variant in a later genetic analysis, and the association was replicated in an independent cohort. A further reported finding was that TCR beta sequences accurately predicted the HLA-A and HLA-B alleles for most subjects in the first cohort. Specific HLA alleles were associated with 15,000 to 20,000 TCR beta sequences at a false discovery rate of 0.05 in a later analysis. When HLA alleles, especially DR and DQ, strongly co-occurred, TCR associations were difficult to assign to individual alleles. A cluster of highly shared sequence variants was judged likely to be a technical artifact of the sequencing pipeline. In a later genetic analysis, fewer N-insertions in productive TCRs were reported among donors in an Asian-associated ancestry cluster than the roughly 640-donor mean.

In total, approximately 610 healthy bone marrow donors made up the cohort. All cohort members were sampled while nominally healthy, although unrecorded immune exposures were likely present. The donor was CMV seronegative and belonged to the group of approximately 320 seronegative cohort members. Every donor gave a peripheral blood sample, and the peripheral blood mononuclear cells from that sample were used for TCR beta sequencing. The Qiagen DNeasy Blood Extraction Kit was used to extract genomic DNA from the blood cell samples. Library generation was performed with the immunoSEQ multiplex PCR assay. A mixture of 60 forward primers for TCR Vbeta segments and 13 reverse primers for TCR Jbeta segments was used in the multiplex PCR. The CDR3 region of rearranged TCR beta genes was amplified from genomic DNA by a multiplex PCR assay. The Illumina HiSeq System was used to sequence the amplified TCR beta libraries as 87-base-pair reads. The study's own analysis went as follows. Across the 500 to 850 repertoires, a later analysis counted 78 million or so unique TCR beta chains, roughly 11 million of which were shared by at least two donors. To remove PCR and sequencing errors, raw reads were error-corrected and collapsed into unique sequences using a nearest-neighbor algorithm that merged closely related sequences. Alignment of CDR3 sequences to IMGT reference sequences was used to assign V, D and J gene segments. For a sequence to be retained, a match of at least six nucleotides was required to both a V gene segment and a J gene segment. Rearrangements were called productive when the CDR3 lacked stop codons and stayed in frame with V and J; all others were non-productive. CDR3 was defined according to IMGT convention as the region running from the second conserved V-encoded cysteine to the conserved J-encoded phenylalanine. The earlier analysis of about 500 of the donors excluded sequences that lacked an unambiguous match to a single V gene segment. An earlier analysis of 587 of the donors classified V segments as functional when productive rearrangements were above 56.7% and as segregating when the standard deviation between donors was above 5%. A statistical classification framework was developed to diagnose cytomegalovirus status using the catalog of TCR beta chain sequences. A later analysis assigned V and J genes by comparing TCR nucleotide sequences with IMGT/GENE-DB human TR gene sequences. The TCRdist pipeline was used in a later analysis to assign CDR3 sequences and most-parsimonious VDJ recombination scenarios. In a later analysis, every TCR beta chain was defined by the combination of its CDR3 amino acid sequence and its V-gene family, and reads without a unique V-gene family were dropped. As a way to deal with suspected cross-contamination and a sequencing artifact, a later analysis dropped more than 500 nucleotide sequences that were highly shared and had low generation probability. In a later analysis, a clonal expansion index for each public chain was calculated from normalized within-repertoire ranks of inferred template counts. In a later analysis, generation probabilities were computed using a VDJ recombination model fitted to out-of-frame rearrangements, and the results were checked against IGoR. A later analysis scored TCR-TCR, TCR-HLA and TCR-CMV co-occurrence with hypergeometric tests, applying a repertoire-size bias correction to TCR pairs. A later analysis estimated false discovery rates by permuting HLA or CMV assignments 20 times. A later analysis grouped co-occurring TCRs with DBSCAN, adding TCRdist sequence similarity when clustering within HLA-allele-positive subsets. Co-occurrence clustering excluded repertoires with fewer than 30,000 or more than 120,000 public chains, plus five with anomalous nucleotide sharing. TCRdb holds this immuneACCESS table with in-frame rearrangements only. Some clones are missing; in checked studies, unresolved V genes explain under half, and the rest has no known cause. The V and J calls and clone size were taken over from that table, and D and trimming were inferred from the DNA. The sample data list 120,000 to 150,000 clones, and 60% to 80% of these were observed just once. The ten largest clones represent around 0.7% of the sample.

The source is a male donor in good health and CMV-seronegative. The sample taken for sequencing was PBMCs.

The DNA reads as follows: TGTGCCAGTAGCTTTGGCGGGGGGGCCGCAGATGAGCAGTTCTTC. Its protein reads: CASSFGGGAADEQFF. The chain employs TRBV19 and TRBJ2-1; 9 middle bases align to TRBD2. The CDR1 and CDR2 encoded by the germline V gene (reference sequence) are LNHDA and SQIVND. Including cysteine and phenylalanine, the CDR3 has 15 amino acids. Only the CDR3 DNA is retained, 45 bases long and in frame from the first base. Here V drops 6 bases and J drops 8 bases, and the junction holds 11 bases not matched to any gene.